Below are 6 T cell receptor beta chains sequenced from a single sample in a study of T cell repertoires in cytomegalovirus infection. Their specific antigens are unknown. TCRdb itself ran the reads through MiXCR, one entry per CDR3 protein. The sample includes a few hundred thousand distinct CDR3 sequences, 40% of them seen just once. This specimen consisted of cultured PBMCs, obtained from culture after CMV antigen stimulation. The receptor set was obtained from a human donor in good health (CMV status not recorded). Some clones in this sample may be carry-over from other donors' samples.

The CDR3 coding sequence is TGTGCCAGTAGTATAGGGGGGCGGGGGACCCAGTACTTC. Amino acid sequence: CASSIGGRGTQYF. V and J are TRBV19 and TRBJ2-5; perhaps D is TRBD1 or TRBD2 (6 bases each). Germline lookup yields CDR1 LNHDA and CDR2 SQIVND (reference sequence). This CDR3 has 13 amino acids. V dropped 1 base and J dropped 7 bases, with 10 bases sitting between them.

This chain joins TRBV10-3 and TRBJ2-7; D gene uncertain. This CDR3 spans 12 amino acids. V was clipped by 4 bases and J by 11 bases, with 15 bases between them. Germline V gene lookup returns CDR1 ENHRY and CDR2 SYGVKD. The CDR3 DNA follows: TGTGCCATCAGTGCCAGAAACCCCCCGAAGTACTTC. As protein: CAISARNPPKYF.

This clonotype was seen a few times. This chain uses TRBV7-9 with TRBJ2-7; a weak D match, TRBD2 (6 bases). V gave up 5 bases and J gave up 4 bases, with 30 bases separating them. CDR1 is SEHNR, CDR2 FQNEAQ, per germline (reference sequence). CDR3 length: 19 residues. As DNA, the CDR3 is TGTGCCAGCAGCAAACTCGGGACTTCGATTCCCCGGCCTTCATACGAGCAGTACTTC. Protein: CASSKLGTSIPRPSYEQYF. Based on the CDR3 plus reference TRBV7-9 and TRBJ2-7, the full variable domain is DTGVSQNPRHKITKRGQNVTFRCDPISEHNRLYWYRQTLGQGPEFLTYFQNEAQLEKSRLLSDRFSAERPKGSFSTLEIQRTEQGDSAMYLCASSKLGTSIPRPSYEQYFGPGTRLTVT.

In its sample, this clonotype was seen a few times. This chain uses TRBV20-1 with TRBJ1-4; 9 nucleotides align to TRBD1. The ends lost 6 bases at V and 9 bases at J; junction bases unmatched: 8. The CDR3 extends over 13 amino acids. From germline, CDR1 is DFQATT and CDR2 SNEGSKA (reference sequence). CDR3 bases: TGCAGTGCCACGTTGGACAGGGGAAAAAAACTGTTTTTT. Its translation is CSATLDRGKKLFF.

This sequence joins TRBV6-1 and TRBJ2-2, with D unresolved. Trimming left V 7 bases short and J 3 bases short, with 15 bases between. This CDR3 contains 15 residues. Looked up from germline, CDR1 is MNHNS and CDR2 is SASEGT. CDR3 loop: CASKPQPDDTGELFF. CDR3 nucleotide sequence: TGTGCCAGCAAACCCCAGCCAGATGACACCGGGGAGCTGTTTTTT.

In nucleotides, the CDR3 is TGTGCCAGCAGCTTATGGGGAGCGGGAGGTGCCTACGAGCAGTACTTC. This sequence encodes CASSLWGAGGAYEQYF. The J gene is TRBJ2-7, the V gene TRBV7-2; 9 bases match TRBD2. Germline CDR1 SGHTA, CDR2 FQGNSA. J lost 2 bases, V lost 2 bases, and 7 bases had no gene match. This CDR3 comprises 16 residues.